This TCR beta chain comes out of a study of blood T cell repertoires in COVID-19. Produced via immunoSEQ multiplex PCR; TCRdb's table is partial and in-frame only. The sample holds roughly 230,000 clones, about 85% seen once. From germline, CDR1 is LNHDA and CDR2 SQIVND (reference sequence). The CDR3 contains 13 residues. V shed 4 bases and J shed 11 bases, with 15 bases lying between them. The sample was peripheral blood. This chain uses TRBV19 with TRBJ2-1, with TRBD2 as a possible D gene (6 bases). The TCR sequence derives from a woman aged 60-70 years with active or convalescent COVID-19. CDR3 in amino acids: CASSTYGGVKQFF. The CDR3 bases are TGTGCCAGTAGTACCTACGGGGGAGTCAAGCAGTTCTTC.